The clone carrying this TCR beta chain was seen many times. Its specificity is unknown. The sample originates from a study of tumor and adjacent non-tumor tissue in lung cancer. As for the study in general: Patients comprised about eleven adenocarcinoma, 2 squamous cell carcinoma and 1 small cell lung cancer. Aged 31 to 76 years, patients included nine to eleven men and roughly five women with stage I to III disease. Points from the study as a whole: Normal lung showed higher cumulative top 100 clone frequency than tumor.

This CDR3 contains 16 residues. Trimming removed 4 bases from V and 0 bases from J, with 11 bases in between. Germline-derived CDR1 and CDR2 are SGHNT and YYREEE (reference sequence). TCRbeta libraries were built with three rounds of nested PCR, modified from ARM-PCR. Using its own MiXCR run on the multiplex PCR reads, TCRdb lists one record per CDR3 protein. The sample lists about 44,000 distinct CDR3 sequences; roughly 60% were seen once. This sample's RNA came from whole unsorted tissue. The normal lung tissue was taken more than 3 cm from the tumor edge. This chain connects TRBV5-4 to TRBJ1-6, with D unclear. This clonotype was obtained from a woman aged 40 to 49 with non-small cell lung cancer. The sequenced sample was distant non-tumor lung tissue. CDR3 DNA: TGTGCCAGCAGCCATGACGGGAGCTCCTATAATTCACCCCTCCACTTT. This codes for CASSHDGSSYNSPLHF. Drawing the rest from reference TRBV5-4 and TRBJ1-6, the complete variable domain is ETGVTQSPTHLIKTRGQQVTLRCSSQSGHNTVSWYQQALGQGPQFIFQYYREEENGRGNFPPRFSGLQFPNYSSELNVNALELDDSALYLCASSHDGSSYNSPLHFGNGTRLTVT.